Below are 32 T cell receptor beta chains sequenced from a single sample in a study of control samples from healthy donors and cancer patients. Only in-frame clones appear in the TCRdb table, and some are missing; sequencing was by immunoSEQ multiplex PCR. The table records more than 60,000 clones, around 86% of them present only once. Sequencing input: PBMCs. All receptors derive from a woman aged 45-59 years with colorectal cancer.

The CDR3 loop is CASRDNGQDREKQFF. The DNA of the CDR3 is TGTGCCAGCAGAGATAACGGACAGGATAGGGAGAAGCAGTTCTTC. The genes are TRBV6-5 and TRBJ2-1, with 7 bases that match TRBD1. CDR1 MNHEY and CDR2 SVGAGI come from the germline V gene. J was trimmed by 11 bases and V by 6 bases; bases with no gene match: 16. This CDR3 has 15 amino acids.

In DNA, the CDR3 is TGCGCCAGCAGCCCGACAACAAGGGGACCCGGCTACACCTTC. This encodes CASSPTTRGPGYTF. The chain couples TRBV4-3 to TRBJ1-2; tentatively, D is TRBD1 (5 bases). With 4 bases removed from V and 8 bases from J, the gap between germline ends came to 17 bases. The CDR3 length is 14 residues. The germline gives CDR1 LGHNA, CDR2 YSLEER.

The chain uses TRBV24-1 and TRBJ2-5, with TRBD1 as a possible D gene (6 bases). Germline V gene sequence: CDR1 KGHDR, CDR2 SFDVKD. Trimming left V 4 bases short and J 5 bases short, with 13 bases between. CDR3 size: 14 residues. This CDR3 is CATSEATGLETQYF. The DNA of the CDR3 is TGTGCCACCAGTGAAGCCACAGGGTTGGAGACCCAGTACTTC.

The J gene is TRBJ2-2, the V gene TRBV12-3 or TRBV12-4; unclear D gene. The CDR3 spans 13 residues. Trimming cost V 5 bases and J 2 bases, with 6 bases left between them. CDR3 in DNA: TGTGCCAGCAGTGCCTTAAACACCGGGGAGCTGTTTTTT. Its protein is CASSALNTGELFF.

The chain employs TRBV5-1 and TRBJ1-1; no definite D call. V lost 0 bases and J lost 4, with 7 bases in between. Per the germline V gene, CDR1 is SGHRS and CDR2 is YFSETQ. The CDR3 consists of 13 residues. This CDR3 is CASSLESATEAFF. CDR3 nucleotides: TGCGCCAGCAGCTTGGAGTCAGCCACTGAAGCTTTCTTT.

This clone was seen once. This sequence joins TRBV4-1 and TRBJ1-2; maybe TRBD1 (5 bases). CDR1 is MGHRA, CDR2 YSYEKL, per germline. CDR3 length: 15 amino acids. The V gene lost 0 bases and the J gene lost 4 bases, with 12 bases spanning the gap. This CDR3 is CASSQDGAGSYGYTF. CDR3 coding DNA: TGCGCCAGCAGCCAAGATGGGGCAGGAAGCTATGGCTACACCTTC.

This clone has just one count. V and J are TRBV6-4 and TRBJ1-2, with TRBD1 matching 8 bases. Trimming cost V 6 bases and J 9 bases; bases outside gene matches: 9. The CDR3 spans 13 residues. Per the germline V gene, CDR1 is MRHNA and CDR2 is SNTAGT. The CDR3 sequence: CASSLTGEGSYTF. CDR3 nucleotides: TGTGCCAGCAGCCTGACAGGGGAGGGGAGCTACACCTTC.

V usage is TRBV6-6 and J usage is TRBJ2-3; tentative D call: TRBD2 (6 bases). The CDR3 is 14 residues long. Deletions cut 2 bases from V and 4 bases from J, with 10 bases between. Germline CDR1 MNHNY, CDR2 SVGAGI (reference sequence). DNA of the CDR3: TGTGCCAGCAGTTACATGTGGGAGGCAGATACGCAGTATTTT. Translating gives CASSYMWEADTQYF.

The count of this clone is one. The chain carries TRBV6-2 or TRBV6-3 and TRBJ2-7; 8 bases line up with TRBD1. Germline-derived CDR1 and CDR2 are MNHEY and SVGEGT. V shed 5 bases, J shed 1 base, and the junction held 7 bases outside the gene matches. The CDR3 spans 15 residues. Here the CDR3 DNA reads TGTGCCAGCAGTCAACCGGGACAGGCATCCTACGAGCAGTACGTC. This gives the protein CASSQPGQASYEQYV.

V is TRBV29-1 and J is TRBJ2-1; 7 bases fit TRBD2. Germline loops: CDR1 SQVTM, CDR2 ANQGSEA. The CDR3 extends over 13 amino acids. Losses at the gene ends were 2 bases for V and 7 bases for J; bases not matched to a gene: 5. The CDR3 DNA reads TGCAGCGTTGAAACGAGACTAGCAAATGAGCAGTTCTTC. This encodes CSVETRLANEQFF.

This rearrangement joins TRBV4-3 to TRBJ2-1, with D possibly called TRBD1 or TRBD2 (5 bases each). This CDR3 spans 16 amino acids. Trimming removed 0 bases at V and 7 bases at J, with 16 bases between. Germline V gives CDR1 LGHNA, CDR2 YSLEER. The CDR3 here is CASSQEEGQGRNEQFF. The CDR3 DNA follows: TGCGCCAGCAGCCAAGAAGAGGGGCAGGGTCGAAATGAGCAGTTCTTC.

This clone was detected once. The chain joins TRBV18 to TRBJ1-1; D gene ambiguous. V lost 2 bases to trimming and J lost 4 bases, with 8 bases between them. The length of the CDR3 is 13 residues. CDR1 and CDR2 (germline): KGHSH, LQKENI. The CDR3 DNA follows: TGTGCCAGCTCACCAGTGGGTTCCACTGAAGCTTTCTTT. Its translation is CASSPVGSTEAFF.

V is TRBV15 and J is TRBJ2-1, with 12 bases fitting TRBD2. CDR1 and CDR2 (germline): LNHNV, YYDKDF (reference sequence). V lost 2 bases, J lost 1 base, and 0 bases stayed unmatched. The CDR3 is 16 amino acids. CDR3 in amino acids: CATSRLAGGSYNEQFF. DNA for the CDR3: TGTGCCACCAGCAGACTAGCGGGGGGGTCCTACAATGAGCAGTTCTTC.

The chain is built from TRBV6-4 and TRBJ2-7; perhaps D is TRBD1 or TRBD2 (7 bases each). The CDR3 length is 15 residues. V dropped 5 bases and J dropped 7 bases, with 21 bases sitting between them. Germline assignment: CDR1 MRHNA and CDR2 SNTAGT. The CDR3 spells CASSHPRGGAKEQYV. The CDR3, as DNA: TGTGCCAGCAGTCACCCCAGGGGGGGGGCGAAGGAGCAGTACGTC.

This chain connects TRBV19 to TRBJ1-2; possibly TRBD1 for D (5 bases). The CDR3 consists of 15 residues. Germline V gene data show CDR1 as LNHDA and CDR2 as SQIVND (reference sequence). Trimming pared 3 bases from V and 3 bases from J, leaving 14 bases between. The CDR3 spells CASSIPTGEYYGYTF. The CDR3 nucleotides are TGTGCCAGTAGTATTCCTACGGGGGAGTACTATGGCTACACCTTC. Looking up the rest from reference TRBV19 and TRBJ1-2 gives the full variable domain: DGGITQSPKYLFRKEGQNVTLSCEQNLNHDAMYWYRQDPGQGLRLIYYSQIVNDFQKGDIAEGYSVSREKKESFPLTVTSAQKNPTAFYLCASSIPTGEYYGYTFGSGTRLTVV.

CDR3 DNA: TGTGCCAGCAGTGAAAGCGGGGGGTGGGGAGATACGCAGTATTTT. Translating it yields CASSESGGWGDTQYF. This chain links TRBV2 with TRBJ2-3, with 9 bases matching TRBD2. V lost 2 bases, J lost 5 bases, and 5 bases stayed unmatched. Germline V gene sequence: CDR1 SNHLY, CDR2 FYNNEI. The CDR3 consists of 15 residues.

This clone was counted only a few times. CDR3 protein: CASSQLHLPGGYGYTF. CDR3 DNA sequence: TGCGCCAGCAGCCAACTCCATCTTCCAGGGGGATATGGCTACACCTTC. The chain has TRBV4-3 and TRBJ1-2; TRBD1 matches 7 bases. CDR3 length equals 16 residues. CDR1 is LGHNA and CDR2 is YSLEER in the germline V gene. The J segment lost 5 bases and the V segment lost 2 bases, leaving 11 bases of the junction unmatched.

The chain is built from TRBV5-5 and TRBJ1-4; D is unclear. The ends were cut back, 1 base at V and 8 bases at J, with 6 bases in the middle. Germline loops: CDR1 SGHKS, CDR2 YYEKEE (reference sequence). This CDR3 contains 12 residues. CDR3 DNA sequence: TGTGCCAGCAGCTTGTCGAGGGAAAAACTGTTTTTT. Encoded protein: CASSLSREKLFF.

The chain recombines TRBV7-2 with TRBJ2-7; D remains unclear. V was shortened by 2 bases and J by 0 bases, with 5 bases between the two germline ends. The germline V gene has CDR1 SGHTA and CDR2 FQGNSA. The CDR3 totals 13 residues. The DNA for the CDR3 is TGTGCCAGCAGCTTAAGCGTCTCCTACGAGCAGTACGTC. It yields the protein CASSLSVSYEQYV.

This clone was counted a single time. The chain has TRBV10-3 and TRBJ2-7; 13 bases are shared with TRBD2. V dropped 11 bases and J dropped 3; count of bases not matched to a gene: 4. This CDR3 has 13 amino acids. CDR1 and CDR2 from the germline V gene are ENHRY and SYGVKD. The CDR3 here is CASRLAGGYEQYV. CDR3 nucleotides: TGTGCCTCACGACTAGCGGGGGGCTACGAGCAGTACGTC.

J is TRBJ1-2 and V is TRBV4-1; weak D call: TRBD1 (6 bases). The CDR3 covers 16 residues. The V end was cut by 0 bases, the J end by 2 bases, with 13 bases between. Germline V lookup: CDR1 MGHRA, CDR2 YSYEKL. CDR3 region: CASSQDHGQRNYGYTF. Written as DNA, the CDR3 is TGCGCCAGCAGCCAAGATCATGGACAGAGGAACTATGGCTACACCTTC.

The CDR3 sequence is CASSRGNTIYF. Here the CDR3 DNA reads TGTGCCAGCAGCAGAGGAAACACCATATATTTT. This chain joins TRBV6-5 and TRBJ1-3; no firm D call. The V gene lost 6 bases and the J gene lost 4 bases, with 4 bases spanning the gap. The germline CDR1 and CDR2 sequences are MNHEY and SVGAGI. The CDR3 is 11 residues long.

The CDR3 sequence is CAISESVGNVRDTEAFF. The CDR3 nucleotides are TGTGCCATCAGTGAGTCCGTGGGAAATGTTCGGGACACTGAAGCTTTCTTT. The chain uses TRBV10-3 and TRBJ1-1; D not certain. V was cut by 0 bases and J by 3 bases, with 17 bases left in between. This CDR3 comprises 17 residues. The V gene's germline CDR1 is ENHRY and CDR2 SYGVKD.

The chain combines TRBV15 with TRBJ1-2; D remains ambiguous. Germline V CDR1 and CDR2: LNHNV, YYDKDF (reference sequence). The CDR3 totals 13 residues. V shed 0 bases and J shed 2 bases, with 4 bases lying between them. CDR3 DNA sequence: TGTGCCACCAGCAGAGAACAGAACTATGGCTACACCTTC. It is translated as CATSREQNYGYTF.

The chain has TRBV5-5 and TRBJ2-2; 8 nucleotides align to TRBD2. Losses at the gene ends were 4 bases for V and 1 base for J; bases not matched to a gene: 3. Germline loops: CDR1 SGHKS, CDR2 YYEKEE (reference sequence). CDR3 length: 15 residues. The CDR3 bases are TGTGCCAGCAGCCCCGGGGGGGGGAACACCGGGGAGCTGTTTTTT. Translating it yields CASSPGGGNTGELFF.

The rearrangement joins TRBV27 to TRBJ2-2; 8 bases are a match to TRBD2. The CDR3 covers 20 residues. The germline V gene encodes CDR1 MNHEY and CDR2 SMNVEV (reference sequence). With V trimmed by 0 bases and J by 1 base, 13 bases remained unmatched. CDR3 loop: CASSLSGPWGAGGNTGELFF. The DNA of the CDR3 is TGTGCCAGCAGTTTATCCGGCCCTTGGGGGGCGGGGGGGAACACCGGGGAGCTGTTTTTT.

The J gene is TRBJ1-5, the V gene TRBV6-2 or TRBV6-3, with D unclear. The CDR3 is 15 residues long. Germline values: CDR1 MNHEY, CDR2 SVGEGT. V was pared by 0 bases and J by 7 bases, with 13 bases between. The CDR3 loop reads CASSYSERYQQPQHF. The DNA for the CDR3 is TGTGCCAGCAGTTACTCGGAGAGGTATCAACAGCCCCAGCATTTT.

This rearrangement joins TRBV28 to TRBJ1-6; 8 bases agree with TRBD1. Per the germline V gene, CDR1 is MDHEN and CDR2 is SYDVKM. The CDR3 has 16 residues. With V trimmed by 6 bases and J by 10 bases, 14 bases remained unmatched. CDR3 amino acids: CASRRGQGAKGSPLHF. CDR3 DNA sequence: TGTGCCAGCAGGCGGGGGCAGGGGGCTAAGGGATCACCCCTCCACTTT.

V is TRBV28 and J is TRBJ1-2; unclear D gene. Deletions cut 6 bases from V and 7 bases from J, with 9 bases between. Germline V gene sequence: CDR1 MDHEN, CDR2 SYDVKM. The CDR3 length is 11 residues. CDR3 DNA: TGTGCCAGCAGCTGGGGAGGTGGCTACACCTTC. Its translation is CASSWGGGYTF.

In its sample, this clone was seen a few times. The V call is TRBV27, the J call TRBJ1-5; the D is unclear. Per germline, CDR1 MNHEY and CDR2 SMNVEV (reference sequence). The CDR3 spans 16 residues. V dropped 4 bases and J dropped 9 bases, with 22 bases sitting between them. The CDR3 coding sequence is TGTGCCAGCAGTTCTCGAATTCCGCAGGCCGACTCGCCCCAGCATTTT. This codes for CASSSRIPQADSPQHF.

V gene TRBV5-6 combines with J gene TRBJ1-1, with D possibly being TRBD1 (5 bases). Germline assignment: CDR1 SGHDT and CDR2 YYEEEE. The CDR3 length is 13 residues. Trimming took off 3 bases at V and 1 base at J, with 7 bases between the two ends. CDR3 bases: TGTGCCAGCAGCTCGAGGGGGAACACTGAAGCTTTCTTT. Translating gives CASSSRGNTEAFF.

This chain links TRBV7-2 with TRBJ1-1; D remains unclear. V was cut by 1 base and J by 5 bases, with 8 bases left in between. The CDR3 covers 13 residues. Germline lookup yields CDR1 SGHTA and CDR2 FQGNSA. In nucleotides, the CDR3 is TGTGCCAGCAGCTTAGGGGAGGCTACTGAAGCTTTCTTT. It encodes CASSLGEATEAFF.